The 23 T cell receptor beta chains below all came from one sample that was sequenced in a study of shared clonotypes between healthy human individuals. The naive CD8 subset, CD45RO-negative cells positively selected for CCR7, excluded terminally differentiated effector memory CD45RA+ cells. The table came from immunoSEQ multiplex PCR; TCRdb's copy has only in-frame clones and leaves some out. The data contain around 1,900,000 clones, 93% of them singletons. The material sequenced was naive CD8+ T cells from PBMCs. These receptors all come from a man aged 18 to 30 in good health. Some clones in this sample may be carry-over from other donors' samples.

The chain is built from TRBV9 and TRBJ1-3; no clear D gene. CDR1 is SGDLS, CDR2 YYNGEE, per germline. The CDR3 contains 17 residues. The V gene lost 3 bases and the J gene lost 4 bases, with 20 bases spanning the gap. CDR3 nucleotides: TGTGCCAGCAGCGCCAACCCTTGGGAGTTCGGGGGAAACACCATATATTTT. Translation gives CASSANPWEFGGNTIYF.

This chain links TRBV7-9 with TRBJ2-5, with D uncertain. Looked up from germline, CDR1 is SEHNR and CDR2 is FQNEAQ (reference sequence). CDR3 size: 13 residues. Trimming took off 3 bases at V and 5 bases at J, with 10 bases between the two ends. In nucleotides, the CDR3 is TGTGCCAGCAGCTTTTCCCAGATGGAGACCCAGTACTTC. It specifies CASSFSQMETQYF.

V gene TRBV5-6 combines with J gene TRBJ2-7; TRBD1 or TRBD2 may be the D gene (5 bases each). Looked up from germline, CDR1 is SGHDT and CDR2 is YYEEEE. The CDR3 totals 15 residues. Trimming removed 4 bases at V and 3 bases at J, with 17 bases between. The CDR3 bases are TGTGCCAGCAGCAGGGACGGGGTAGGCTTCTACGAGCAGTACTTC. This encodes CASSRDGVGFYEQYF.

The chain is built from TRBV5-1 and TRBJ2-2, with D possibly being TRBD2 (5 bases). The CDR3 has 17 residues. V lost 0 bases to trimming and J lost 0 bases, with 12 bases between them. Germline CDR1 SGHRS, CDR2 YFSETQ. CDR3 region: CASSLAHVAPNTGELFF. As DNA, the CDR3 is TGCGCCAGCAGCTTGGCCCACGTAGCGCCGAACACCGGGGAGCTGTTTTTT.

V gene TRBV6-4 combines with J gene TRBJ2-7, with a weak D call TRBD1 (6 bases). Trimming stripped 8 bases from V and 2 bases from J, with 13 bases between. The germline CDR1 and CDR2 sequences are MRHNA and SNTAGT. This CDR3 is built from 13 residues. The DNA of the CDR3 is TGTGCCAGCGGCGCCGGGACAACCTACGAGCAGTACTTC. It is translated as CASGAGTTYEQYF.

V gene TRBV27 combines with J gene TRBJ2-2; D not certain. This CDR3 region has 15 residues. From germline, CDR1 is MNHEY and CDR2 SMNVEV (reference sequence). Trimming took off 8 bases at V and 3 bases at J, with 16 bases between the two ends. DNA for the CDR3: TGTGCCAGCGGTGCCTGGCCTCTCCACACCGGGGAGCTGTTTTTT. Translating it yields CASGAWPLHTGELFF.

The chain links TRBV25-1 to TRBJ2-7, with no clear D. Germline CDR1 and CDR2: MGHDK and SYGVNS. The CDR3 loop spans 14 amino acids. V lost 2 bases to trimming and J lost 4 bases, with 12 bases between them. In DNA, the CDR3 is TGTGCCAGCAGTGAAAAGGGCTTCAAGTACGAGCAGTACTTC. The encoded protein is CASSEKGFKYEQYF.

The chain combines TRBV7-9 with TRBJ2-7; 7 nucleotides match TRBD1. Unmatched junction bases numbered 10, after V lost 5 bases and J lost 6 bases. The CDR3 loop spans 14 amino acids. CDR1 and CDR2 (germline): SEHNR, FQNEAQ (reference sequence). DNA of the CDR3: TGTGCCAGCAGCCCGACAGGGCCCCCGGTCGAGCAGTACTTC. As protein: CASSPTGPPVEQYF. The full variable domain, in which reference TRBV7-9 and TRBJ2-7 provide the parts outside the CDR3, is DTGVSQNPRHKITKRGQNVTFRCDPISEHNRLYWYRQTLGQGPEFLTYFQNEAQLEKSRLLSDRFSAERPKGSFSTLEIQRTEQGDSAMYLCASSPTGPPVEQYFGPGTRLTVT.

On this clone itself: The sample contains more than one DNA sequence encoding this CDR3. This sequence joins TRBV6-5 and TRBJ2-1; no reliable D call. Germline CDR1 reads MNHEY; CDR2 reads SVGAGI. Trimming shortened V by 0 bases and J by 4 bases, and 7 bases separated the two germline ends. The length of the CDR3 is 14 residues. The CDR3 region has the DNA TGTGCCAGCAGTTACTCGGGCACATACAATGAGCAGTTCTTC. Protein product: CASSYSGTYNEQFF.

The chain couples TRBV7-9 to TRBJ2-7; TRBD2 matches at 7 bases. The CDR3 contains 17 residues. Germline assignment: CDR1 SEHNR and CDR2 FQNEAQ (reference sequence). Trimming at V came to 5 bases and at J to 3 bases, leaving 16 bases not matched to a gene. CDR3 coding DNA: TGTGCCAGCAGCACGAACCAGGGTCACGCGGGAGTCTACGAGCAGTACTTC. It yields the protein CASSTNQGHAGVYEQYF.

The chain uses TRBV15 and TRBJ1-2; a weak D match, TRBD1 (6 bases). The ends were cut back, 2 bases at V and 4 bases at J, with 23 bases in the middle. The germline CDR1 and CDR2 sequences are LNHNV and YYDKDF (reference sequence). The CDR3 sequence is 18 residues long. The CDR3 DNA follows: TGTGCCACCAGCAGACTTTCTCCTGGGGGCCGCCGACCCTATGGCTACACCTTC. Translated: CATSRLSPGGRRPYGYTF. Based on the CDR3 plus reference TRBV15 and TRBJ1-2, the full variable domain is DAMVIQNPRYQVTQFGKPVTLSCSQTLNHNVMYWYQQKSSQAPKLLFHYYDKDFNNEADTPDNFQSRRPNTSFCFLDIRSPGLGDTAMYLCATSRLSPGGRRPYGYTFGSGTRLTVV.

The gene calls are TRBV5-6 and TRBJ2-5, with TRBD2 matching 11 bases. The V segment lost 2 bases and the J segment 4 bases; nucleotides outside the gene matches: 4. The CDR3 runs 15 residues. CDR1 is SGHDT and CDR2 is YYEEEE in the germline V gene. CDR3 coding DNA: TGTGCCAGCAGCTTCGCTCTAGCGGGAGGAGAGACCCAGTACTTC. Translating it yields CASSFALAGGETQYF.

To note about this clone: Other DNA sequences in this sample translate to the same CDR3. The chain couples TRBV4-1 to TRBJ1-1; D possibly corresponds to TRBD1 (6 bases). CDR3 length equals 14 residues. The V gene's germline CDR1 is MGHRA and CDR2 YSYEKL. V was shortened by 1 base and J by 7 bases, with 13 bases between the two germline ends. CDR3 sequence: CASSQVSRGVEAFF. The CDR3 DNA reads TGCGCCAGCAGCCAAGTATCCAGGGGAGTTGAAGCTTTCTTT.

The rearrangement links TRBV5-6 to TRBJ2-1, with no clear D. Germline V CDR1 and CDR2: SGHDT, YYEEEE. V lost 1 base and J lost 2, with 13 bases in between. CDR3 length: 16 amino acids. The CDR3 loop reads CASSLIGTTAYNEQFF. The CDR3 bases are TGTGCCAGCAGCTTGATCGGCACCACGGCCTACAATGAGCAGTTCTTC.

CDR3 sequence: CASIKRAAPTYEQYF. CDR3 coding DNA: TGTGCCAGCATCAAGAGGGCGGCTCCAACCTACGAGCAGTACTTC. V gene TRBV5-6 combines with J gene TRBJ2-7, with a weak D call TRBD2 (5 bases). V was cut by 6 bases and J by 2 bases, with 18 bases left in between. Looked up from germline, CDR1 is SGHDT and CDR2 is YYEEEE. The CDR3 spans 15 residues. The whole variable domain, filled in from reference TRBV5-6 and TRBJ2-7, reads DAGVTQSPTHLIKTRGQQVTLRCSPKSGHDTVSWYQQALGQGPQFIFQYYEEEERQRGNFPDRFSGHQFPNYSSELNVNALLLGDSALYLCASIKRAAPTYEQYFGPGTRLTVT.

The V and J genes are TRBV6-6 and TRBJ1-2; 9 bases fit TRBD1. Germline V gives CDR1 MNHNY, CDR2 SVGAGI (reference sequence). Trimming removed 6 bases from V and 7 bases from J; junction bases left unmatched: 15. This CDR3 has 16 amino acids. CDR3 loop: CASRSGTGHLYFGYTF. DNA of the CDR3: TGTGCCAGCAGATCCGGGACAGGGCATCTCTATTTTGGCTACACCTTC.

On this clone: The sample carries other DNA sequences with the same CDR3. The chain's CDR3 is CASSLGQDTGELFF. CDR3 DNA: TGTGCCAGCAGTTTAGGACAGGACACCGGGGAGCTGTTTTTT. This chain connects TRBV28 to TRBJ2-2, with 7 nucleotides matching TRBD1. The CDR3 runs to 14 residues. The V gene end was trimmed by 2 bases and the J gene end by 3 bases; junction bases not matched to a gene: 0. Looked up from germline, CDR1 is MDHEN and CDR2 is SYDVKM. The full variable domain, rest sourced from reference TRBV28 and TRBJ2-2, is DVKVTQSSRYLVKRTGEKVFLECVQDMDHENMFWYRQDPGLGLRLIYFSYDVKMKEKGDIPEGYSVSREKKERFSLILESASTNQTSMYLCASSLGQDTGELFFGEGSRLTVL.

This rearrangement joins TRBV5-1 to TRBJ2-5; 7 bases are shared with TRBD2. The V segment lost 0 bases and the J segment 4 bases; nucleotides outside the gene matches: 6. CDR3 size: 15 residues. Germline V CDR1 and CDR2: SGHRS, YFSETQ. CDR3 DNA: TGCGCCAGCAGCTTGGGGGGGGGTCGGGGAGAGACCCAGTACTTC. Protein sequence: CASSLGGGRGETQYF.

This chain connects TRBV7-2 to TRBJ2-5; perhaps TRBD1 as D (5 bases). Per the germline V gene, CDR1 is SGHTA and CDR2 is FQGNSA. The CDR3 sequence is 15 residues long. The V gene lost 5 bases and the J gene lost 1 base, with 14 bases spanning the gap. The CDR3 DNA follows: TGTGCCAGCAGCGCTCGCTCCAGGGTCCAAGAGACCCAGTACTTC. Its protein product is CASSARSRVQETQYF.

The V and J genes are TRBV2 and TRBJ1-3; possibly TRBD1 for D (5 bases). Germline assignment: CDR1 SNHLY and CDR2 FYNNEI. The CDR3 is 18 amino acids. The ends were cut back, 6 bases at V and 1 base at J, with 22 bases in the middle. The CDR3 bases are TGTGCCAGCAGCCTTCAGGGCGGACTTAGGGCTTCTGGAAACACCATATATTTT. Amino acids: CASSLQGGLRASGNTIYF.

The CDR3 DNA follows: TGTGCCAGCAGTTTAGGCCCGGGGGGGGCGAGCACTGAAGCTTTCTTT. This sequence encodes CASSLGPGGASTEAFF. V is TRBV27 and J is TRBJ1-1; D is possibly TRBD1 (6 bases). The ends were cut back, 2 bases at V and 4 bases at J, with 17 bases in the middle. Per the germline V gene, CDR1 is MNHEY and CDR2 is SMNVEV (reference sequence). This CDR3 is 16 amino acids long.

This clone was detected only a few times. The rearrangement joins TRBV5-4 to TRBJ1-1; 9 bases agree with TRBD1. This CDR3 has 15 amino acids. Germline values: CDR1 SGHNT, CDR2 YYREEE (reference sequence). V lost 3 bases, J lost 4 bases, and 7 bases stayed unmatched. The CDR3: CASSWDRDMPTEAFF. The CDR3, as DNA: TGTGCCAGCAGCTGGGACAGGGATATGCCCACTGAAGCTTTCTTT.

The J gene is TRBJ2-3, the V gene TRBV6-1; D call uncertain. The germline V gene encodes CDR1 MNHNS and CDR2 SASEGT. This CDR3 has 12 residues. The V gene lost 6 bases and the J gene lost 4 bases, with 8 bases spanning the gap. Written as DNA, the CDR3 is TGTGCCAGCAGAATTCCAGCAGATACGCAGTATTTT. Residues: CASRIPADTQYF.